The 24 T cell receptor beta chains below come from one sample, sequenced in a study of shared clonotypes between healthy human individuals. Some clones are missing from TCRdb's copy, which holds only in-frame ones; the method was immunoSEQ multiplex PCR. The sample lists 2.3 million or so clones, approximately 93% occurring once. What was sequenced was naive CD4+ T cells from PBMCs. Documented subset: CD45RA+ positively selected. Receptors were obtained from a man between 18 and 29 years old in good health. Some clones in this sample may be carry-over from other donors' samples.

The genes are TRBV4-1 and TRBJ2-3; 7 nucleotides line up with TRBD2. CDR1 and CDR2 (germline): MGHRA, YSYEKL. The CDR3 has 16 amino acids. V lost 1 base, J lost 2 bases, and 6 bases stayed unmatched. The CDR3 DNA reads as TGCGCCAGCAGCCAAGGGGGCGGGGGTTCCACAGATACGCAGTATTTT. It codes for CASSQGGGGSTDTQYF.

This clone has just one count. J is TRBJ2-7 and V is TRBV6-6; TRBD1 might be the D (7 bases). The CDR3 extends over 13 amino acids. Trimming left V 1 base short and J 7 bases short, with 11 bases between. The germline V gene encodes CDR1 MNHNY and CDR2 SVGAGI (reference sequence). The CDR3 sequence: CASSYWRGREQYF. DNA of the CDR3: TGTGCCAGCAGTTACTGGAGGGGGCGAGAGCAGTACTTC.

The CDR3 coding sequence is TGCGCCAGCCGCAACTCGGAGGGCGGAGGCACTGAAGCTTTCTTT. Encoded protein: CASRNSEGGGTEAFF. The chain employs TRBV5-1 and TRBJ1-1, with D unresolved. This CDR3 has 15 residues. The germline V gene encodes CDR1 SGHRS and CDR2 YFSETQ. V was pared by 7 bases and J by 4 bases, with 20 bases between.

This chain connects TRBV5-4 to TRBJ2-3; D call uncertain. The ends were cut back, 2 bases at V and 2 bases at J, with 9 bases in the middle. In germline, CDR1 is SGHNT, CDR2 YYREEE (reference sequence). The CDR3 spans 14 residues. CDR3 coding DNA: TGTGCCAGCAGCTTAGCAGTGTTCACAGATACGCAGTATTTT. Translated, it gives CASSLAVFTDTQYF.

The chain employs TRBV6-1 and TRBJ2-7; 9 bases align to TRBD1. The germline V gene encodes CDR1 MNHNS and CDR2 SASEGT. CDR3 length: 13 residues. After removal of 7 bases from V and 7 bases from J, the junction contained 8 bases not matched to a gene. The CDR3 reads CASNRDRVGEQYF. CDR3 nucleotide sequence: TGTGCCAGCAACCGGGACAGGGTGGGGGAGCAGTACTTC.

CDR3 loop: CSVGDRQSYEQYF. CDR3 coding DNA: TGCAGCGTGGGGGACAGGCAGTCGTACGAGCAGTACTTC. V usage is TRBV29-1 and J usage is TRBJ2-7; 8 bases agree with TRBD1. V gave up 6 bases and J gave up 4 bases; unmatched junction bases: 8. Per germline, CDR1 SQVTM and CDR2 ANQGSEA. The CDR3 covers 13 residues.

V is TRBV19 and J is TRBJ1-2; D is possibly TRBD1 (6 bases). The CDR3 extends over 16 amino acids. Germline CDR1 LNHDA, CDR2 SQIVND (reference sequence). V lost 5 bases, J lost 6 bases, and 22 bases lay in between. The CDR3 is CASSAPDSVGAHGYTF. CDR3 DNA sequence: TGTGCCAGTAGTGCCCCGGACAGCGTGGGGGCCCATGGCTACACCTTC.

In the case of this clone: Other DNA sequences in this specimen translate into the identical CDR3. The chain is built from TRBV5-6 and TRBJ2-3; no definite D call. V lost 1 base to trimming and J lost 2 bases, with 5 bases between them. The CDR3 is 13 amino acids. Germline V lookup: CDR1 SGHDT, CDR2 YYEEEE. CDR3 residues: CASSLPATDTQYF. As DNA, the CDR3 is TGTGCCAGCAGCTTGCCAGCCACAGATACGCAGTATTTT.

V usage is TRBV10-3 and J usage is TRBJ2-1; 13 bases align to TRBD2. This CDR3 is 14 amino acids long. V shed 3 bases, J shed 12 bases, and the junction held 5 bases outside the gene matches. Germline CDR1 ENHRY, CDR2 SYGVKD. CDR3 nucleotides: TGTGCCATCAGTGAAAGGACTAGCGGGAGTCGGCAGTTCTTC. It specifies CAISERTSGSRQFF.

Only one count was recorded for this clone. CDR3 in amino acids: CASTRRDRGEKLFF. The DNA of the CDR3 is TGTGCCAGCACCCGGAGGGACAGGGGTGAAAAACTGTTTTTT. V and J are TRBV6-5 and TRBJ1-4; 10 bases are a match to TRBD1. The CDR3 covers 14 residues. J was trimmed by 7 bases and V by 7 bases; bases with no gene match: 6. Germline V lookup: CDR1 MNHEY, CDR2 SVGAGI.

A note on this clone: The identical CDR3 is also encoded by other nucleotide sequences in the sample. CDR3 sequence reads: CASSLLAGGGTGELFF. The CDR3 DNA sequence: TGCGCCAGCAGCTTGCTAGCGGGCGGGGGCACCGGGGAGCTGTTTTTT. This chain uses TRBV5-1 with TRBJ2-2; TRBD2 matches 8 bases. The germline V gene encodes CDR1 SGHRS and CDR2 YFSETQ. Trimming at V came to 1 base and at J to 4 bases, leaving 6 bases not matched to a gene. There are 16 residues in the CDR3. The whole variable domain, filled in from reference TRBV5-1 and TRBJ2-2, reads KAGVTQTPRYLIKTRGQQVTLSCSPISGHRSVSWYQQTPGQGLQFLFEYFSETQRNKGNFPGRFSGRQFSNSRSEMNVSTLELGDSALYLCASSLLAGGGTGELFFGEGSRLTVL.

A word on this clone: Different DNA sequences within this sample yield the same CDR3. The chain recombines TRBV5-1 with TRBJ2-5, with D hard to call. The CDR3 loop spans 13 amino acids. Germline lookup yields CDR1 SGHRS and CDR2 YFSETQ. The germline V and J ends were trimmed by 2 bases and 1 base, with 6 bases remaining between them. The CDR3 spells CASSFTPQETQYF. CDR3 nucleotide sequence: TGCGCCAGCAGCTTTACCCCCCAAGAGACCCAGTACTTC.

The rearrangement uses TRBV9 and TRBJ2-5, with D perhaps TRBD2 (6 bases). The CDR3 contains 14 residues. CDR1 is SGDLS, CDR2 YYNGEE, per germline. V was shortened by 2 bases and J by 2 bases, with 10 bases between the two germline ends. The CDR3 DNA is TGTGCCAGCAGCGTTAGCGGCATACAAGAGACCCAGTACTTC. It yields the protein CASSVSGIQETQYF.

The chain uses TRBV6-6 and TRBJ1-1, with D possibly TRBD1 on 6 matching bases. CDR1 and CDR2 from the germline V gene are MNHNY and SVGAGI (reference sequence). The germline V and J ends were trimmed by 5 bases and 0 bases, with 10 bases remaining between them. The CDR3 totals 14 residues. This CDR3 is CASSATGMNTEAFF. CDR3 sequence (DNA): TGTGCCAGCAGTGCGACAGGCATGAACACTGAAGCTTTCTTT.

In its sample, this clone was seen a few times. V gene TRBV6-1 combines with J gene TRBJ2-1; 13 bases match TRBD2. The CDR3 totals 14 residues. After removal of 10 bases from V and 6 bases from J, the junction contained 6 bases not matched to a gene. CDR1 is MNHNS and CDR2 is SASEGT in the germline V gene. CDR3: CATEGLAGTNEQFF. In DNA, the CDR3 is TGTGCCACAGAGGGACTAGCGGGGACCAATGAGCAGTTCTTC.

A note on this clone: The identical CDR3 is also encoded by other nucleotide sequences in the sample. V is TRBV28 and J is TRBJ2-2; D unclear. Trimming took off 5 bases at V and 0 bases at J, with 1 base between the two ends. Looked up from germline, CDR1 is MDHEN and CDR2 is SYDVKM. CDR3 length: 12 amino acids. This chain's CDR3 is CASSTNTGELFF. For the CDR3, the DNA is TGTGCCAGCAGTACGAACACCGGGGAGCTGTTTTTT.

This sequence joins TRBV5-1 and TRBJ2-3; perhaps TRBD2 as D (6 bases). The CDR3 loop spans 14 amino acids. V lost 4 bases to trimming and J lost 3 bases, with 12 bases between them. CDR1 and CDR2 from the germline V gene are SGHRS and YFSETQ. This CDR3 is CASSAGPRTDTQYF. CDR3 DNA: TGCGCCAGCAGCGCGGGACCGAGGACAGATACGCAGTATTTT.

The CDR3 spells CASSFLSSGISSYNEQFF. DNA for the CDR3: TGTGCCAGCAGTTTTTTGTCTAGCGGTATAAGCTCCTACAATGAGCAGTTCTTC. The chain combines TRBV27 with TRBJ2-1; TRBD2 matches 7 bases. Germline-derived CDR1 and CDR2 are MNHEY and SMNVEV (reference sequence). The CDR3 extends over 18 amino acids. The ends lost 3 bases at V and 0 bases at J; junction bases unmatched: 11.

The rearrangement links TRBV6-5 to TRBJ2-6; possibly TRBD1 or TRBD2 for D (5 bases each). The ends were cut back, 4 bases at V and 0 bases at J, with 10 bases in the middle. CDR1 MNHEY and CDR2 SVGAGI come from the germline V gene. This CDR3 has 16 residues. The CDR3 loop reads CASSSPGSSGANVLTF. In DNA form, the CDR3 reads TGTGCCAGCAGTTCGCCAGGGAGCTCTGGGGCCAACGTCCTGACTTTC.

The V and J genes are TRBV27 and TRBJ2-1; no firm D call. The CDR3 covers 14 residues. Germline V CDR1 and CDR2: MNHEY, SMNVEV (reference sequence). Trimming removed 6 bases from V and 12 bases from J, with 21 bases in between. The CDR3 spells CASRLSFDAPLQFF. The DNA of the CDR3 is TGTGCCAGCAGATTGTCGTTCGACGCCCCACTGCAGTTCTTC.

The chain combines TRBV7-2 with TRBJ2-7; TRBD2 agrees at 7 bases. This CDR3 comprises 15 residues. Trimming took 5 bases from V and 6 from J; bases not matched to a gene: 13. Germline CDR1 and CDR2: SGHTA and FQGNSA. The CDR3 protein is CASSTPSGTWSEQYF. In DNA form, the CDR3 reads TGTGCCAGCAGCACACCTAGCGGAACCTGGTCCGAGCAGTACTTC.

In nucleotides, the CDR3 is TGTGCCAGCTCACCCGACTGGAACACCGGGGAGCTGTTTTTT. Its protein product is CASSPDWNTGELFF. The rearrangement uses TRBV18 and TRBJ2-2; D not certain. Trimming took off 3 bases at V and 1 base at J, with 6 bases between the two ends. The CDR3 contains 14 residues. In germline, CDR1 is KGHSH, CDR2 LQKENI.

The chain links TRBV11-2 to TRBJ2-1, with D uncertain. V lost 6 bases, J lost 0 bases, and 12 bases lay in between. Per the germline V gene, CDR1 is SGHAT and CDR2 is FQNNGV. The CDR3 totals 15 residues. The CDR3 sequence is CASSDIYSSYNEQFF. The CDR3 nucleotides read TGTGCCAGCAGTGACATATATAGCTCCTACAATGAGCAGTTCTTC.

The CDR3 DNA follows: TGTGCCAGACCTCGGATGGAGTCGGGGCCTCGGATACAAGAGACCCAGTACTTC. It encodes CARPRMESGPRIQETQYF. The gene calls are TRBV28 and TRBJ2-5, with D possibly being TRBD1 or TRBD2 (5 bases each). Germline V gene sequence: CDR1 MDHEN, CDR2 SYDVKM. CDR3 size: 18 residues. V lost 9 bases to trimming and J lost 2 bases, with 28 bases between them.